The present entry profiles one TCR beta chain with its context. The record originates from a study of blood T cell repertoires in COVID-19. Study information: T cells, B-cell-depleted T cells, or PBMCs provided the cDNA or gDNA that served as material.

Trimming removed 6 bases from V and 8 bases from J; junction bases left unmatched: 9. Per the germline V gene, CDR1 is SNHLY and CDR2 is FYNNEI. This CDR3 has 14 residues. Source study methods: The authors estimated nucleated cell counts from reference gene primer amplification. TCRdb's copy holds only in-frame clones and misses some; the assay was immunoSEQ multiplex PCR. V and J calls and clone size are as listed in that table; D and trimming were resolved from the DNA. Of approximately 300,000 clones listed, around 88% are singletons. The TCR originated in a woman in her 50s with acute or convalescent COVID-19. J is TRBJ1-4 and V is TRBV2, with 7 bases fitting TRBD1. Sequenced material: peripheral blood. In nucleotides, the CDR3 is TGTGCCAGCAGAGAACAGGGGCAGCAGGAAAAACTGTTTTTT. Translating gives CASREQGQQEKLFF.